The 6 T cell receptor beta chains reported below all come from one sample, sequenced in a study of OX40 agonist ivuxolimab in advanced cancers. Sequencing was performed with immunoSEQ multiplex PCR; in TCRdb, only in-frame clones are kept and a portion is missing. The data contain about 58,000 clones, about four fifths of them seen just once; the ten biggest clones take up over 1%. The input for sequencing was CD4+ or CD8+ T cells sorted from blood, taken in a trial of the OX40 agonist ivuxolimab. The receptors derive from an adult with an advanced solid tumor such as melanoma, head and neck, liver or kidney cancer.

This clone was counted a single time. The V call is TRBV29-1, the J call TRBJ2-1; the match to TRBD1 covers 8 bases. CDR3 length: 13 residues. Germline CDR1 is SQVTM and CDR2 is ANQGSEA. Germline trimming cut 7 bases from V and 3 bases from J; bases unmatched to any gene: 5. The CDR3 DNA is TGCAGCGCGGACAGGGTCATCTACAATGAGCAGTTCTTC. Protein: CSADRVIYNEQFF.

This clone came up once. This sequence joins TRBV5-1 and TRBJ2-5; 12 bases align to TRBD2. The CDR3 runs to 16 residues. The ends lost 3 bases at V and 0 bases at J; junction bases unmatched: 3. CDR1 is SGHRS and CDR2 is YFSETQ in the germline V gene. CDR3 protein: CASSSSGRAHQETQYF. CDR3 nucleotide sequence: TGCGCCAGCAGCTCTAGCGGGAGGGCCCACCAAGAGACCCAGTACTTC.

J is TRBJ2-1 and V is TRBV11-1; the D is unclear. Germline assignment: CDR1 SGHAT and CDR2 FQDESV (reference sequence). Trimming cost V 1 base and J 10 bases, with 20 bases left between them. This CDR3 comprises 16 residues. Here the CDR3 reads CASSLGGPGILREQFF. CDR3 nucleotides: TGTGCCAGCAGCTTAGGTGGGCCAGGTATCCTTAGGGAGCAGTTCTTC. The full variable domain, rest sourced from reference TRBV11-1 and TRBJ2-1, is EAEVAQSPRYKITEKSQAVAFWCDPISGHATLYWYRQILGQGPELLVQFQDESVVDDSQLPKDRFSAERLKGVDSTLKIQPAELGDSAMYLCASSLGGPGILREQFFGPGTRLTVL.

CDR3 sequence (DNA): TGTGCCTGGAGACGGGCCAGAGGGGTCTATGGCTACACCTTC. This codes for CAWRRARGVYGYTF. V gene TRBV30 combines with J gene TRBJ1-2, with D possibly being TRBD1 (5 bases). The germline V gene has CDR1 GTSNPN and CDR2 SVGIG (reference sequence). This CDR3 contains 14 residues. Trimming pared 3 bases from V and 4 bases from J, leaving 15 bases between.

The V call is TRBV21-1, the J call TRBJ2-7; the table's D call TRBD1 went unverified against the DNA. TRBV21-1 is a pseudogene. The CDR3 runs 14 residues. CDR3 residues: CASISDRVKNEQYF. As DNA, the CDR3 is TGTGCCAGCATCTCCGACAGGGTTAAGAACGAGCAGTACTTC.

The CDR3 sequence: CASSPSTSTDTQYF. For the CDR3, the DNA is TGTGCCAGCTCACCGTCTACTAGCACAGATACGCAGTATTTT. The chain carries TRBV18 and TRBJ2-3; no reliable D call. The CDR3 is made up of 14 amino acids. Per the germline V gene, CDR1 is KGHSH and CDR2 is LQKENI. V gave up 3 bases and J gave up 0 bases, with 7 bases separating them.